Listed below are T cell receptor beta chains from one sample, sequenced in a study of blood T cell repertoires in COVID-19. The method was immunoSEQ multiplex PCR; TCRdb's version includes in-frame clones alone and lacks a portion of them. The sample carries around 250,000 clones, around 83% recorded once. Sequencing was done on a sample of peripheral blood. The receptors shown here come from a woman younger than 35 with acute or convalescent COVID-19. The CDR3 runs from the conserved cysteine through the conserved F or W.

v_gene,j_gene,CDR3aa
TRBV9,TRBJ1-6,CASSSRGQGNSPLHF
TRBV7-3,TRBJ2-1,CASSPGGGRALNEQFF
TRBV5-1,TRBJ2-6,CASTGGASGANVLTF
TRBV15,TRBJ1-4,CATSSGQTINEKLFF
TRBV7-2,TRBJ1-1,CASSFGGSGGGGTEAFF
TRBV10-3,TRBJ2-7,CAISESGQGRDEQYF
TRBV19,TRBJ1-2,CASSDRDRGRISYTF
TRBV3-1/TRBV3-2,TRBJ1-2,CASSQLGGDGVPAFYGYTF
TRBV5-6,TRBJ2-7,CASSGLTGQGSHEQYF
TRBV7-9,TRBJ2-1,CASKKLAGPNEQFF
TRBV28,TRBJ2-7,CASTATGLSYEQYF
TRBV5-1,TRBJ2-1,CASSLVGGRAHAYNEQFF
TRBV2,TRBJ1-5,CARGGTGNQPQHF
TRBV2,TRBJ2-1,CASGLAGGRAEQFF
TRBV2,TRBJ1-5,CASRGDNSNQPQHF
TRBV7-3,TRBJ2-2,CASSFSNTGELFF
TRBV19,TRBJ1-1,CASSDRGRGSTEAFF
TRBV6-5,TRBJ2-7,CASSYSRQGALEQYF
TRBV29-1,TRBJ2-3,CSVEKAGGTDTQYF
TRBV5-1,TRBJ2-3,CASSLGADTQYF
TRBV2,TRBJ1-2,CASRHQGTYGYTF
TRBV5-4,TRBJ2-3,CASSLEGLAEYF
TRBV5-1,TRBJ2-6,CASSLEGDSSGANVLTF
TRBV19,TRBJ2-7,CASSKGTSGRSEQYF
TRBV19,TRBJ2-1,CASSGTGAYNEQFF
TRBV19,TRBJ2-5,CASRLAGGEETQYF
TRBV6-6,TRBJ1-2,CASSGAGFGYTF
TRBV28,TRBJ2-7,CASSLSRTSGSYEQYF
TRBV25-1,TRBJ1-1,CASRTDREVTEAFF
TRBV28,TRBJ2-7,CASSPGQSNYEQYF
TRBV28,TRBJ1-1,CASSLGGAGGRTEAFF
TRBV25-1,TRBJ2-5,CASGLAGDQETQYF
TRBV6-5,TRBJ2-1,CASRGLAQYNEQFF
TRBV28,TRBJ2-2,CASSPMTGEAGELFF
TRBV29-1,TRBJ2-5,CSVEALGLAGVPSQYF
TRBV11-3,TRBJ2-1,CASSPEGLAGPNEQFF
TRBV7-9,TRBJ1-3,CASSSTGSGNTIYF
TRBV2,TRBJ2-6,CASSGYSSGANVLTF
TRBV15,TRBJ1-6,CATRERFDNSPLHF
TRBV27,TRBJ2-1,CASSRDRVSNEQFF
TRBV27,TRBJ1-6,CASSPEQGTNSPLHF